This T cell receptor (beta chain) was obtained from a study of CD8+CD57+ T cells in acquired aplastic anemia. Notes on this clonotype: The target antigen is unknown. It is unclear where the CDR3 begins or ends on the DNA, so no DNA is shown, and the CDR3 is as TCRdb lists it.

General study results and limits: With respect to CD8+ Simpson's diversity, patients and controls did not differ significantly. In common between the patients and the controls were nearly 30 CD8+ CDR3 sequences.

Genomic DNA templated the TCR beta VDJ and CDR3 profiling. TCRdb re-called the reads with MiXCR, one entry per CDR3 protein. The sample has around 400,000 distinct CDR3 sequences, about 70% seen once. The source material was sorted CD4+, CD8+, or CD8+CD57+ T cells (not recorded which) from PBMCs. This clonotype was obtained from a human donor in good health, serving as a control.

The CDR3 is CASSLTRCWLHLREQYF. This chain uses TRBV7-3 with TRBJ2-7. The germline V gene encodes CDR1 SGHTA and CDR2 FQGTGA. The CDR3 sequence runs 17 residues, both termini included.